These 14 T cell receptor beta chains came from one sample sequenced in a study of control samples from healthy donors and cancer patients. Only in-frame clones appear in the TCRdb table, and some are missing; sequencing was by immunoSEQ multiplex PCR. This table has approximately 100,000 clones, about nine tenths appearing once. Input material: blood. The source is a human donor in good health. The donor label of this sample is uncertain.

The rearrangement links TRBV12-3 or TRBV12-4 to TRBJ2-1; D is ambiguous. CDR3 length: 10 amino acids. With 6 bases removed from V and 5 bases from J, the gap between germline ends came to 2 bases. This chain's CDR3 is CASRNNEQFF. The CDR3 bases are TGTGCCAGCAGGAACAATGAGCAGTTCTTC.

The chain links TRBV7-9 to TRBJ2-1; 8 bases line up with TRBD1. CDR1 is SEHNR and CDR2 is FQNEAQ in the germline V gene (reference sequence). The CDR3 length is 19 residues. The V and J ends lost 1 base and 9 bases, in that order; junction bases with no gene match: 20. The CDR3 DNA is TGTGCCAGCAGCTTAGTTAAGTTCGGCGGACAGGGTGTAGTCGGTGAGCAGTTCTTC. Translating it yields CASSLVKFGGQGVVGEQFF. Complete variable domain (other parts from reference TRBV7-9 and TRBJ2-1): DTGVSQNPRHKITKRGQNVTFRCDPISEHNRLYWYRQTLGQGPEFLTYFQNEAQLEKSRLLSDRFSAERPKGSFSTLEIQRTEQGDSAMYLCASSLVKFGGQGVVGEQFFGPGTRLTVL.

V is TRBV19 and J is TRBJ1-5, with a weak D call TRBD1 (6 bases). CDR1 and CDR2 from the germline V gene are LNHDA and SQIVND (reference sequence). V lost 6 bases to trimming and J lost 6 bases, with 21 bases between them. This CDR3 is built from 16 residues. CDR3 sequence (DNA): TGTGCCAGTAGGTATACAGGGATTAGTCGCGGTCAGCCCCAGCATTTT. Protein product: CASRYTGISRGQPQHF.

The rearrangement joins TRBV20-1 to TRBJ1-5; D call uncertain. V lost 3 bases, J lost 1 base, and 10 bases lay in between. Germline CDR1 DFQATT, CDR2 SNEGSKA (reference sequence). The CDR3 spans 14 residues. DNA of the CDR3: TGCAGTGCTAGTTCGACTAACAGCAATCAGCCCCAGCATTTT. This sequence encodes CSASSTNSNQPQHF.

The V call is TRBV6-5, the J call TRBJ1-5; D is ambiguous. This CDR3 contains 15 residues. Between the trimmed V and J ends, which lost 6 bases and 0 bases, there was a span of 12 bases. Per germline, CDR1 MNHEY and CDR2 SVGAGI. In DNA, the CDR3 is TGTGCCAGCAGCTACGACGGGATTAGCAATCAGCCCCAGCATTTT. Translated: CASSYDGISNQPQHF.

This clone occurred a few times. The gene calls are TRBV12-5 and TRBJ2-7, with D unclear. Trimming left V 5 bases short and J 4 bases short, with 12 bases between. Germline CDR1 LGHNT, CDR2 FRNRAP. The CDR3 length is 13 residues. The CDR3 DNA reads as TGTGCTAGTGGTCCGACCGAGACATACGAGCAGTACTTC. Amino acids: CASGPTETYEQYF.

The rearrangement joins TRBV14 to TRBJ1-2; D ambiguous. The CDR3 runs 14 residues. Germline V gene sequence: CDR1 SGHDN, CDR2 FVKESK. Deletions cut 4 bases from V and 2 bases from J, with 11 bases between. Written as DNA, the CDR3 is TGTGCCAGCAGCCCGCGCGGCCTCAACTATGGCTACACCTTC. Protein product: CASSPRGLNYGYTF.

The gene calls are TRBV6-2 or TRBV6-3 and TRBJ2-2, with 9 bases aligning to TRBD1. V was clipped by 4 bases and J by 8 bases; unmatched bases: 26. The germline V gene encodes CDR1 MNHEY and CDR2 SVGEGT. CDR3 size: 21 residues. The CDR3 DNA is TGTGCCAGCAGTTTCACCCCCTTCGGGGACAGGGTCATGGCGGATGAGGGGGAGCTGTTTTTT. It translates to CASSFTPFGDRVMADEGELFF.

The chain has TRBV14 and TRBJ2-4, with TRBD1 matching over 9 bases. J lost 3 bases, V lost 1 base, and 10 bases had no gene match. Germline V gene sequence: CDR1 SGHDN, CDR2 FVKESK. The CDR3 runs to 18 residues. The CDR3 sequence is CASSQVSTGGGNKNIQYF. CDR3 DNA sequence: TGTGCCAGCAGCCAAGTTAGTACAGGGGGCGGGAACAAAAACATTCAGTACTTC.

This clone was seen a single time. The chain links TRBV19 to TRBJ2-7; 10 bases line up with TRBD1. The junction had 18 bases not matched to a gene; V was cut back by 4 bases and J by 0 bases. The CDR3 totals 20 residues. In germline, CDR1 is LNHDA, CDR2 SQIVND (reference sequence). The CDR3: CASSSDRGLHGMPSSYEQYF. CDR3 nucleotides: TGTGCCAGTAGTAGCGACAGGGGGCTTCATGGGATGCCGAGCTCCTACGAGCAGTACTTC.

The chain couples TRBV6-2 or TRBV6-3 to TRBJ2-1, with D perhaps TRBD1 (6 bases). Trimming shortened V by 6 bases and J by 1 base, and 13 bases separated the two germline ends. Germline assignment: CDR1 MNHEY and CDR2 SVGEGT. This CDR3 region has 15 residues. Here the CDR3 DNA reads TGTGCCAGCAGCGACCGGGACAAGTCCTACAATGAGCAGTTCTTC. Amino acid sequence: CASSDRDKSYNEQFF.

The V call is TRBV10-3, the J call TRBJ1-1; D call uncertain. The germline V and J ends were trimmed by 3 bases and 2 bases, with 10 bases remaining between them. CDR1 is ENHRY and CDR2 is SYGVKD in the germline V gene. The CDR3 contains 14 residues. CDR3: CAISETGQNTEAFF. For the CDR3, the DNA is TGTGCCATCAGTGAAACGGGCCAAAACACTGAAGCTTTCTTT.

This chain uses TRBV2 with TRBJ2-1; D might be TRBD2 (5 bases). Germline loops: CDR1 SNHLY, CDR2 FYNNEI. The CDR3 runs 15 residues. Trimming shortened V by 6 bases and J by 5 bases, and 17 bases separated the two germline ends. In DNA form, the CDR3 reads TGTGCCAGCAGCGACCCCGGCCGGGGAAACAATGAGCAGTTCTTC. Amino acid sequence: CASSDPGRGNNEQFF.

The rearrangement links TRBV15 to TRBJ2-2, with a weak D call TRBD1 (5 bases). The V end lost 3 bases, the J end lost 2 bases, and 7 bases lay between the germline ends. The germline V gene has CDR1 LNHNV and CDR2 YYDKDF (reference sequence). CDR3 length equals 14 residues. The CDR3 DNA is TGTGCCACCAGCAGGGGGCGTAACACCGGGGAGCTGTTTTTT. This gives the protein CATSRGRNTGELFF.